Listed below are T cell receptor beta chains from one sample, sequenced in a study of shared clonotypes between healthy human individuals. Produced via immunoSEQ multiplex PCR; TCRdb's table is partial and in-frame only. This table has approximately 530,000 clones, 96% appearing once. Sequencing was performed on naive CD4+ T cells sorted from blood. The receptor set was obtained from a woman aged 30 to 39 in good health. Each CDR3 is given with its conserved first and last residue. A D gene is named only where the DNA matches it firmly. Clone size appears in some rows only: once, few, many, or a class for an expanded clone.

J gene | CDR3 length | clone size | D gene | V gene | CDR3 DNA | CDR3 protein
TRBJ2-7 | 12 | NA | NA | TRBV28 | TGTGCCAGCAGTTCCACCACCTACGAGCAGTACTTC | CASSSTTYEQYF
TRBJ1-2 | 13 | once | TRBD1 | TRBV28 | TGTGCCAGCAGTTTGACAGGGAAGGGTGGCTACACCTTC | CASSLTGKGGYTF
TRBJ2-7 | 15 | NA | NA | TRBV5-1 | TGCGCCAGCAGAGTGGGGGTTCCCCCTGTCCACGAGCAGTACTTC | CASRVGVPPVHEQYF
TRBJ2-5 | 10 | NA | NA | TRBV6-5 | TGTGCCAGCAGTGGAGAGACCCAGTACTTC | CASSGETQYF
TRBJ2-7 | 13 | once | NA | TRBV25-1 | TGTGCCAGCAGTCTCCAGGGCCCCTACGAGCAGTACTTC | CASSLQGPYEQYF
TRBJ2-3 | 15 | NA | TRBD2 | TRBV13 | TGTGCCAGCAGCCCCCGGACTAGCGGGAGAGATACGCAGTATTTT | CASSPRTSGRDTQYF
TRBJ1-1 | 15 | NA | NA | TRBV7-9 | TGTGCCAGCAGCCCCTGGGGGGGCAAGGGGGCTGAAGCTTTCTTT | CASSPWGGKGAEAFF
TRBJ1-2 | 12 | once | NA | TRBV6-1 | TGTGCCAGCAACGGGCAGAGCTATGGCTACACCTTC | CASNGQSYGYTF
TRBJ2-7 | 17 | NA | TRBD2 | TRBV9 | TGTGCCAGCAGCGAAACCGGGACTAGCGGGAGGGGCTACGAGCAGTACTTC | CASSETGTSGRGYEQYF
TRBJ2-4 | 14 | few | NA | TRBV5-1 | TGCGCCAGCAGCTTGGAACCGAATAAAAACATTCAGTACTTC | CASSLEPNKNIQYF
TRBJ1-6 | 15 | NA | NA | TRBV28 | TGTGCCAGCAGTTTAGAGGTAGGGGGGTTTTCACCCCTCCACTTT | CASSLEVGGFSPLHF
TRBJ2-4 | 16 | NA | TRBD1 | TRBV13 | TGTGCCAGCAGCTTACAGGGGGCCGGTTCTGAAAACATTCAGTACTTC | CASSLQGAGSENIQYF
TRBJ2-5 | 15 | NA | TRBD2 | TRBV19 | TGTGCCAGTAGTATGGTTCGGGGGGTCGGGGAGACCCAGTACTTC | CASSMVRGVGETQYF
TRBJ2-7 | 15 | once | TRBD2 | TRBV18 | TGTGCCAGCTCACCACCGCTAGCGGGAGCCCACGAGCAGTACTTC | CASSPPLAGAHEQYF
TRBJ1-1 | 14 | NA | TRBD1 | TRBV18 | TGTGCCAGCTCGCCCGGGACAGGGATCACTGAAGCTTTCTTT | CASSPGTGITEAFF
TRBJ1-1 | 16 | NA | NA | TRBV29-1 | TGCAGCGTTGGAGGGGGACAAGCGTCCGTGAACACTGAAGCTTTCTTT | CSVGGGQASVNTEAFF
TRBJ1-1 | 16 | NA | NA | TRBV11-2 | TGTGCCAGCAGCCTTAGGACAGTATCGGTGAACACTGAAGCTTTCTTT | CASSLRTVSVNTEAFF
TRBJ2-7 | 11 | once | NA | TRBV5-1 | TGCGCCAGCAGCTCCGATAACGAGCAGTACTTC | CASSSDNEQYF
TRBJ2-3 | 15 | NA | TRBD1 | TRBV2 | TGTGCCAGCAGAGCTACAGGGGGCGAAGCAGATACGCAGTATTTT | CASRATGGEADTQYF
TRBJ2-5 | 15 | once | TRBD2 | TRBV5-1 | TGCGCCAGCAGCCTAGCGGGAAGATCCCAAGAGACCCAGTACTTC | CASSLAGRSQETQYF
TRBJ2-7 | 15 | NA | TRBD1 | TRBV7-9 | TGTGCCAGCAGCTTAGGTCCAGGGGGCTCCTACGAGCAGTACTTC | CASSLGPGGSYEQYF
TRBJ2-1 | 15 | NA | TRBD2 | TRBV28 | TGTGCCAGCAGTTTATACGGGAGGGCCTCGGATGAGCAGTTCTTC | CASSLYGRASDEQFF
TRBJ2-1 | 12 | NA | NA | TRBV19 | TGTGCCAGTAGCCACCGAGACAATGAGCAGTTCTTC | CASSHRDNEQFF
TRBJ2-3 | 15 | NA | TRBD2 | TRBV10-3 | TGTGCCATCAGTTCGACTAGCGGGAGCAAGGATACGCAGTATTTT | CAISSTSGSKDTQYF
TRBJ1-4 | 15 | once | TRBD1 | TRBV29-1 | TGCAGCGTTGAGGCCCCGACAGGGACTAATGAAAAACTGTTTTTT | CSVEAPTGTNEKLFF
TRBJ2-2 | 17 | NA | TRBD2 | TRBV5-4 | TGTGCCAGCAGCTTAGTTCAGTTAGCGGGCATCACCGGGGAGCTGTTTTTT | CASSLVQLAGITGELFF
TRBJ2-7 | 17 | NA | NA | TRBV11-2 | TGTGCCAGCAGCCCTAGAGGACCCCCAACGGGATCCTACGAGCAGTACTTC | CASSPRGPPTGSYEQYF
TRBJ2-7 | 13 | NA | NA | TRBV28 | TGTGCCACCTGTCGGCTTTTGATTTACGAGCAGTACTTC | CATCRLLIYEQYF
TRBJ1-4 | 18 | NA | TRBD1 | TRBV7-8 | TGTGCCAGCAGCTTAGAGAGTGGACAGGGAGGGCTTTCTGAAAAACTGTTTTTT | CASSLESGQGGLSEKLFF
TRBJ2-1 | 15 | NA | NA | TRBV6-6 | TGTGCCAGCACAGTGAGGGAGATTACCTACAATGAGCAGTTCTTC | CASTVREITYNEQFF
TRBJ2-2 | 14 | once | NA | TRBV11-2 | TGTGCCAGCAGCTTAAGACTTGAGTCCGGGGAGCTGTTTTTT | CASSLRLESGELFF
TRBJ2-3 | 15 | NA | NA | TRBV7-9 | TGTGCCAGCAGCCCAACAAGCACTAGCACAGATACGCAGTATTTT | CASSPTSTSTDTQYF
TRBJ2-7 | 17 | NA | TRBD1 | TRBV15 | TGTGCCACCAGCAGAAATACATTCCGGGACAGGGACTACGAGCAGTACTTC | CATSRNTFRDRDYEQYF
TRBJ1-1 | 14 | NA | NA | TRBV5-1 | TGCGCCAGCAGCTTGGCAGGGGATAACACTGAAGCTTTCTTT | CASSLAGDNTEAFF